The sample holds a few counts of the clone carrying this T cell receptor beta chain. Trimming left V 7 bases short and J 5 bases short, with 17 bases between. CDR1 MNHEY and CDR2 SMNVEV come from the germline V gene (reference sequence). The CDR3 spans 14 residues. The sample originates from a study of radiotherapy plus CTLA-4 blockade in lung cancer. Sequencing was performed with immunoSEQ multiplex PCR; in TCRdb, only in-frame clones are kept and a portion is missing. This table holds roughly 120,000 clones, nearly 80% found once. The study gave focal radiation plus ipilimumab CTLA-4 blockade to patients with chemo-refractory metastatic non-small-cell lung cancer.

This clonotype was obtained from a human donor with non-small cell lung cancer who had a partial response to radiotherapy plus ipilimumab. The sequencing here drew on peripheral blood, taken from a patient treated with radiotherapy plus ipilimumab. The chain uses TRBV27 and TRBJ1-1, with a tentative D call TRBD1 (5 bases). The CDR3 DNA sequence: TGTGCCAGCAAGCCCGGGGGGGGGTGGACTGAAGCTTTCTTT. It yields the protein CASKPGGGWTEAFF.